One sample yielded the 21 T cell receptor beta chains listed below, sequenced in a study of shared clonotypes between healthy human individuals. Measured with immunoSEQ multiplex PCR; TCRdb has only the in-frame clones, and not every one. The data show some 500,000 clones, approximately 77% seen once. Input material: PBMCs. The receptors derive from a woman aged 40 to 55 in good health. Some clones in this sample may be carry-over from other donors' samples.

This chain connects TRBV18 to TRBJ2-7, with D unclear. The CDR3 consists of 13 residues. The germline V gene encodes CDR1 KGHSH and CDR2 LQKENI. V shed 0 bases and J shed 3 bases, with 6 bases lying between them. The CDR3 coding sequence is TGTGCCAGCTCACCACCCCAAAACTACGAGCAGTACTTC. This codes for CASSPPQNYEQYF.

This clone turned up a few times. This chain links TRBV5-1 with TRBJ2-7, with 10 bases that match TRBD2. Germline CDR1 SGHRS, CDR2 YFSETQ. The J segment lost 6 bases and the V segment lost 0 bases, leaving 6 bases of the junction unmatched. The CDR3 totals 15 residues. CDR3 loop: CASSLASSGRAEQYF. The CDR3 DNA reads as TGCGCCAGCAGCTTGGCCTCTAGCGGGAGAGCCGAGCAGTACTTC.

The chain has TRBV5-1 and TRBJ1-3; the D gene is possibly TRBD1 (6 bases). The CDR3 has 14 amino acids. Germline CDR1 reads SGHRS; CDR2 reads YFSETQ. V shed 0 bases and J shed 3 bases, with 7 bases lying between them. The CDR3 region has the DNA TGCGCCAGCAGCTTGGGGGACATTGGAAACACCATATATTTT. Amino acid sequence: CASSLGDIGNTIYF.

The V gene is TRBV19, the J gene TRBJ2-1; D is perhaps TRBD1 or TRBD2 (6 bases each). Between the trimmed V and J ends, which lost 7 bases and 4 bases, there was a span of 14 bases. CDR3 length: 14 amino acids. Germline V gene data show CDR1 as LNHDA and CDR2 as SQIVND (reference sequence). CDR3 in amino acids: CASKGGEEYNEQFF. DNA for the CDR3: TGTGCCAGTAAGGGGGGCGAAGAGTACAATGAGCAGTTCTTC.

This clone has a handful of counts. CDR3 protein: CASRIQGAPGYTF. The DNA for the CDR3 is TGTGCCAGCAGAATACAGGGGGCGCCCGGCTACACCTTC. The rearrangement uses TRBV27 and TRBJ1-2, with 9 bases identical to TRBD1. J was trimmed by 8 bases and V by 6 bases; bases with no gene match: 7. Germline lookup yields CDR1 MNHEY and CDR2 SMNVEV (reference sequence). This CDR3 contains 13 residues.

The V and J genes are TRBV2 and TRBJ1-2, with D possibly TRBD1 on 5 matching bases. Germline-derived CDR1 and CDR2 are SNHLY and FYNNEI. The CDR3 consists of 12 residues. The V and J ends lost 9 bases and 4 bases respectively, with 12 bases between them. The CDR3 region has the DNA TGTGCCAGAGAGACAGACTTCTATGGCTACACCTTC. Protein sequence: CARETDFYGYTF.

Ten or more counts support this clone. The sample contains more than one DNA sequence encoding this CDR3. The rearrangement joins TRBV27 to TRBJ2-1; 10 bases align to TRBD2. CDR1 and CDR2 (germline): MNHEY, SMNVEV (reference sequence). The CDR3 loop spans 15 amino acids. The J segment lost 7 bases and the V segment lost 4 bases, leaving 7 bases of the junction unmatched. The CDR3 reads CASSYLAGVWNEQFF. The CDR3 coding sequence is TGTGCCAGCAGTTATCTAGCGGGAGTATGGAATGAGCAGTTCTTC.

The CDR3 DNA is TGCGCCAGCAGCCGCCGGGCGGGAGGTGACTTCAATGAGCAGTTCTTC. As protein: CASSRRAGGDFNEQFF. V is TRBV4-1 and J is TRBJ2-1, with 8 bases that match TRBD2. Germline CDR1 is MGHRA and CDR2 is YSYEKL. V lost 4 bases and J lost 6; bases outside the gene matches: 11. This CDR3 is built from 16 residues.

The chain links TRBV7-2 to TRBJ2-7; 7 positions agree with TRBD1. The CDR3 consists of 14 residues. V trimming: 0 bases; J trimming: 3 bases; junction bases outside the gene matches: 2. CDR1 SGHTA and CDR2 FQGNSA come from the germline V gene. The CDR3 DNA reads as TGTGCCAGCAGCTTAGCGACAGGGTACTACGAGCAGTACTTC. It is translated as CASSLATGYYEQYF.

Only a few counts were recorded for this clone. The sample carries other DNA sequences with the same CDR3. This sequence joins TRBV29-1 and TRBJ1-1; D might be TRBD1 (5 bases). The CDR3 spans 13 residues. V dropped 7 bases and J dropped 3 bases, with 15 bases sitting between them. The germline V gene has CDR1 SQVTM and CDR2 ANQGSEA. CDR3 region: CSASRGGDTEAFF. DNA for the CDR3: TGCAGCGCCTCTAGGGGCGGCGACACTGAAGCTTTCTTT.

The chain couples TRBV4-1 to TRBJ2-3; TRBD2 matches at 10 bases. Germline loops: CDR1 MGHRA, CDR2 YSYEKL. This CDR3 contains 16 residues. After removal of 0 bases from V and 5 bases from J, the junction contained 5 bases not matched to a gene. The CDR3 loop is CASSQEGSGRGDTQYF. The CDR3 coding sequence is TGCGCCAGCAGCCAAGAAGGAAGCGGGAGGGGAGATACGCAGTATTTT.

A note on this clone: A junction end diverges from the germline sequence, so it may reflect a read error. The chain employs TRBV9 and TRBJ2-7; 8 bases agree with TRBD2. The CDR3 totals 14 residues. Germline loops: CDR1 SGDLS, CDR2 YYNGEE. CDR3 sequence reads: CACSGGLLSYEQYF. The CDR3 DNA reads TGTGCCTGCAGCGGGGGACTGCTCTCCTACGAGCAGTACTTC.

This chain uses TRBV11-2 with TRBJ1-4; 12 nucleotides align to TRBD1. V was pared by 3 bases and J by 6 bases, with 2 bases of the junction left unmatched. The germline gives CDR1 SGHAT, CDR2 FQNNGV. The CDR3 has 15 amino acids. The DNA for the CDR3 is TGTGCCAGCAGCTTGGGGACAGGGGGCTATGAAAAACTGTTTTTT. Encoded protein: CASSLGTGGYEKLFF. Looking up the rest from reference TRBV11-2 and TRBJ1-4 gives the full variable domain: EAGVAQSPRYKIIEKRQSVAFWCNPISGHATLYWYQQILGQGPKLLIQFQNNGVVDDSQLPKDRFSAERLKGVDSTLKIQPAKLEDSAVYLCASSLGTGGYEKLFFGSGTQLSVL.

The J gene is TRBJ1-5, the V gene TRBV18; D remains ambiguous. Between the trimmed V and J ends, which lost 2 bases and 4 bases, there was a span of 6 bases. The CDR3 totals 13 residues. CDR1 and CDR2 from the germline V gene are KGHSH and LQKENI. As DNA, the CDR3 is TGTGCCAGCTCACCAGGGGAGAATCAGCCCCAGCATTTT. This sequence encodes CASSPGENQPQHF.

As for this clone: This sequence may be a read error, since a much larger clone differs from it by one base. This sequence joins TRBV5-4 and TRBJ2-3, with D perhaps matching TRBD1 (5 bases). The CDR3 consists of 14 residues. V lost 3 bases and J 2 bases, leaving 10 bases between the germline ends. Germline loops: CDR1 SGHNT, CDR2 YYREEE (reference sequence). The CDR3 loop is CASSSLGVTDTQYF. In nucleotides, the CDR3 is TGTGCCAGCAGCTCCTTAGGGGTCACAGATACGCAGTATTTT.

J is TRBJ1-2 and V is TRBV19; tentative D call: TRBD1 (5 bases). Trimming took off 5 bases at V and 1 base at J, with 20 bases between the two ends. This CDR3 contains 17 residues. Germline CDR1 reads LNHDA; CDR2 reads SQIVND (reference sequence). The CDR3 DNA reads TGTGCCAGTAGTCTCTTCGACTCCGGGACGGATAACTATGGCTACACCTTC. It is translated as CASSLFDSGTDNYGYTF.

In the case of this clone: The sample contains more than one DNA sequence encoding this CDR3. This chain links TRBV15 with TRBJ2-7; D is possibly TRBD2 (5 bases). Germline assignment: CDR1 LNHNV and CDR2 YYDKDF (reference sequence). This CDR3 contains 13 residues. The germline V and J ends were trimmed by 0 bases and 4 bases, with 7 bases remaining between them. CDR3 residues: CATSRDRGYEQYF. CDR3 sequence (DNA): TGTGCCACCAGCAGAGATCGCGGGTACGAGCAGTACTTC.

The genes are TRBV30 and TRBJ1-2; D gene uncertain. The CDR3 length is 12 residues. Germline CDR1 GTSNPN, CDR2 SVGIG (reference sequence). The V and J ends lost 4 bases and 4 bases respectively, with 10 bases between them. The CDR3: CAWTGISYGYTF. CDR3 nucleotide sequence: TGTGCCTGGACAGGAATTAGCTATGGCTACACCTTC.

The rearrangement links TRBV2 to TRBJ2-3; D gene ambiguous. This CDR3 region has 12 residues. V lost 4 bases, J lost 4 bases, and 6 bases lay in between. Germline CDR1 reads SNHLY; CDR2 reads FYNNEI. CDR3 sequence reads: CASSVQADTQYF. The CDR3 DNA reads as TGTGCCAGCAGTGTGCAGGCAGATACGCAGTATTTT.

The rearrangement links TRBV2 to TRBJ1-2, with a possible D match to TRBD1 (5 bases). V lost 8 bases and J 5 bases, leaving 18 bases between the germline ends. CDR3 length equals 14 residues. Germline V gene sequence: CDR1 SNHLY, CDR2 FYNNEI. The CDR3 sequence: CASAKGDLGYGYTF. The CDR3 DNA follows: TGTGCCAGCGCGAAAGGGGACTTGGGTTATGGCTACACCTTC.

The chain joins TRBV2 to TRBJ2-6; no firm D call. Germline V gene lookup returns CDR1 SNHLY and CDR2 FYNNEI. The CDR3 runs 12 residues. Trimming took 7 bases from V and 2 from J, leaving 3 bases between them. The CDR3 region has the DNA TGTGCCAGCAAACCTGGGGCCAACGTCCTGACTTTC. Amino acid sequence: CASKPGANVLTF.